This T cell receptor beta chain was captured in a study of long-term antiretroviral therapy in people with HIV. Study-level information: It was about a decade after the earliest samples that the 2015 immediate-ART recommendation appeared.

Investigators performed immunoSEQ version v3.0 at survey level. Profiled with immunoSEQ multiplex PCR; TCRdb holds only in-frame clones, not every one. The sample has about 24,000 clones, around four fifths seen once; the top ten hold around 15%. No donor had fewer than one pre-ART PBMC sample or fewer than two post-ART PBMC samples. Without exception, participants with HIV were treated in the United States. V shed 7 bases and J 4 bases; nucleotides not matched to a gene: 6. In germline, CDR1 is LNHDA, CDR2 SQIVND (reference sequence). This CDR3 is 14 amino acids long. The specimen was unsorted PBMCs, collected around 4.1 years after starting antiretroviral therapy. V is TRBV19 and J is TRBJ1-3; 8 nucleotides agree with TRBD1. This sequence originates from a man aged 30 to 45 with HIV. CDR3: CASTATGAGNTIYF. The DNA of the CDR3 is TGTGCCAGTACCGCGACAGGGGCAGGAAACACCATATATTTT.